This TCR beta chain was captured in a study of neurological immune-mediated disorders. Study conclusions and caveats: Neither clinical nor MRI features were found to be associated with the multiple sclerosis repertoire cluster. Among 34 multiple sclerosis patients, phylogenetic grouping put the repertoires of 18 into a single related-CDR3 cluster, a possible signature.

Using its own MiXCR run on the 5' RACE reads, TCRdb lists one record per CDR3 protein. The sample consists of some 120,000 distinct CDR3 sequences, about 3.4% of them appearing once. There are many counts of this clonotype. What it recognizes is unknown. The CDR3 length is 14 residues. Germline V lookup: CDR1 SGHRS, CDR2 YFSETQ. The V and J ends lost 4 bases and 4 bases respectively, with 11 bases between them. This TCR came from a woman in her thirties with multiple sclerosis. What was sequenced was PBMCs. The chain employs TRBV5-1 and TRBJ2-2; weak D call: TRBD1 (6 bases). The CDR3 sequence is CASSVDRPTGELFF. The CDR3 nucleotides read TGCGCCAGCAGCGTGGACAGACCCACCGGGGAGCTGTTTTTT.